This T cell receptor beta chain was identified during a study of PD-1 blockade in classical Hodgkin lymphoma. Study results and limitations: The repertoire differences lack a defined cause, possibly disease activity or prior therapy. When set against healthy donors, newly diagnosed patients were reported to show lower baseline TCR diversity. Patients who began taking nivolumab under 1 year after ASCT were left out.

Patients all relapsed after autologous stem cell transplantation, and there was variation in brentuximab vedotin exposure. Thawed PBMCs were the source of CD8+ T cells, obtained through magnetic negative selection. Patients showed best responses of complete response, partial response or progressive disease. Trimming removed 3 bases at V and 6 bases at J, with 9 bases between. This CDR3 is 12 amino acids long. Germline V gives CDR1 MGHRA, CDR2 YSYEKL. Sequencing was performed with immunoSEQ multiplex PCR; in TCRdb, only in-frame clones are kept and a portion is missing. The repertoire has about 860 clones, around 70% of them found once; the top ten carry about 45%. A note on this clone: Its antigen remains unidentified.

This clonotype was sampled from a human donor with classical Hodgkin lymphoma. Material: CD8+ T cells from blood, obtained at baseline. V gene TRBV4-1 combines with J gene TRBJ2-7, with D perhaps being TRBD1 or TRBD2 (6 bases each). CDR3 nucleotides: TGCGCCAGCAGCCAGACGGGGGCCGAGCAGTACTTC. It encodes CASSQTGAEQYF.